A single sample gave rise to the 20 T cell receptor beta chains below, sequenced in a study of CD8+ T cells in alopecia areata. Extracted RNA was reverse transcribed into cDNA, the sequencing template. Some clones are missing from TCRdb's copy, which holds only in-frame ones; the method was immunoSEQ multiplex PCR. The counts give some 110,000 clones, none of them seen only once; roughly a fifth is held by the top ten. The sequenced sample consisted of lesional skin. The receptors were sampled from a C3H/HeJ mouse with alopecia areata. The MHC haplotype of the strain is H2-k.

Concerning this clone itself: Mouse germline and gene names are used. The read ends 4 residues shy of where the CDR3 ends; the end is completed using the germline J gene. The chain has TRBV13-3 and TRBJ1-4, with a possible D match to TRBD1 (5 bases). Germline V gene data show CDR1 as NNHDY and CDR2 as SYVADS. CDR3 length: 14 residues. The DNA read from the CDR3 is TGTGCCAGCAGTGTTCGCAGGGTGGGCGAA. Its translation is CASSVRRVGE. The whole CDR3 sequence reads CASSVRRVGERLFF.

In regard to this clone: Genes here carry mouse names. The read stops 4 residues short of the end of the CDR3; the missing end is completed from the germline J gene. The rearrangement joins TRBV13-3 to TRBJ2-5, with 11 nucleotides matching TRBD2. In germline, CDR1 is NNHDY, CDR2 SYVADS. CDR3 size: 16 residues. The sequenced part of the CDR3 DNA is TGTGCCAGCAGTGATCCCGGGACTGGGGGAGGAGAC. The encoded protein is CASSDPGTGGGD. The complete CDR3 protein is CASSDPGTGGGDTQYF.

In the case of this clone: Here the gene names and germline are mouse. The CDR3 goes on 4 residues after the read ends, and that part is filled in from the germline J gene. The chain employs TRBV13-2 and TRBJ1-4, with D possibly matching TRBD1 (6 bases). CDR1 is NNHNN, CDR2 SYGAGS, per germline (reference sequence). V lost 0 bases to trimming and J lost 3 bases, with 9 bases between them. The CDR3 contains 15 residues. The sequenced CDR3 bases are TGTGCCAGCGGTGATGGACAGGTCCCCAACGAA. The encoded protein is CASGDGQVPNE. The complete CDR3 protein is CASGDGQVPNERLFF.

In regard to this clone: Gene names denote mouse genes. Read data end 4 residues before the CDR3 end; the end is taken from the germline J gene. The chain recombines TRBV13-3 with TRBJ2-7; 14 bases align to TRBD2. The CDR3 extends over 17 amino acids. Germline assignment: CDR1 NNHDY and CDR2 SYVADS. CDR3 in amino acids: CASSDARDWGGRYEQYF. The CDR3 bases that were read are TGTGCCAGCAGTGATGCACGGGACTGGGGGGGCAGGTAT.

This clone was counted only a few times. Gene and germline names: mouse. The CDR3 end is not reached by the read, which stops 4 residues before it; the germline J gene fills it in. J is TRBJ2-1 and V is TRBV13-3; 8 bases fit TRBD1. CDR3 size: 15 residues. Germline CDR1 NNHDY, CDR2 SYVADS. V trimming: 5 bases; J trimming: 4 bases; junction bases outside the gene matches: 8. The CDR3 DNA, read in part, is TGTGCCAGCAGCTTTGGACAGGGAGGATATGCT. Its translation is CASSFGQGGYA. The full CDR3 protein is CASSFGQGGYAEQFF.

This clone was recorded a few times. Mouse names are used for the genes. Coverage ceases 4 residues before the CDR3 finishes, and the germline J gene fills in the end. The V gene is TRBV19, the J gene TRBJ2-1, with TRBD1 as a possible D gene (6 bases). The CDR3 length is 12 residues. Germline lookup yields CDR1 FNHDT and CDR2 SITEND (reference sequence). CDR3 amino acids: CASSRGTAEQFF. The CDR3 DNA, read in part, is TGTGCCAGCAGCCGAGGGACAGCT.

This clone was seen more than once but under ten times. Germline and genes: mouse. Read data end 4 residues before the CDR3 end; the end is taken from the germline J gene. This chain joins TRBV13-1 and TRBJ2-2, with 9 nucleotides matching TRBD1. The CDR3 runs 16 residues. Germline values: CDR1 NSHNY, CDR2 SYGAGN. V was pared by 0 bases and J by 4 bases, with 4 bases of the junction left unmatched. CDR3 bases read: TGTGCCAGCAGTGATGAGACAGGGGGAGGCACCGGG. As protein: CASSDETGGGTG. The CDR3, in full, reads CASSDETGGGTGQLYF.

This clone has at least ten counts. TCRdb's protein sequence differs at residue 10 from the translated DNA; the protein presented here follows the DNA. Gene names are mouse gene names. The CDR3 extends 3 residues past the end of the read, so its final part is completed from the germline J gene. The gene calls are TRBV31 and TRBJ1-6; a possible D gene is TRBD1 (6 bases). TRBJ1-6 qualifies as an ORF whose function is uncertain. CDR3 length equals 13 residues. V lost 0 bases, J lost 6 bases, and 6 bases lay in between. Germline CDR1 GKSSPN, CDR2 SITVG. The CDR3 spells CAWSLQGNSPLYF. The sequenced CDR3 bases are TGTGCCTGGAGTCTACAGGGTAATTCGCCC.

This clone showed up just a few times. Mouse germline and gene names are used. The read gets to within 4 residues of the CDR3 end, and the germline J gene fills in the rest. This chain links TRBV1 with TRBJ1-4, with 7 bases aligning to TRBD1. V gave up 0 bases and J gave up 4 bases; unmatched junction bases: 5. This CDR3 is built from 16 residues. Germline V gives CDR1 NSQYPW, CDR2 LRSPGD (reference sequence). The sequenced part of the CDR3 DNA is TGCACCTGCAGTGCAGAGGGACAGACGGGCAACGAA. It yields the protein CTCSAEGQTGNE. The entire CDR3 sequence reads CTCSAEGQTGNERLFF.

This clone has a handful of counts. Genes and germline come from the mouse. CDR3: CASRTDNYAEQFF. CDR3 DNA, as far as it was read: TGTGCCAGTAGGACAGATAACTATGCT. This chain links TRBV13-3 with TRBJ2-1; TRBD1 is a possible D gene (6 bases). Coverage ceases 4 residues before the CDR3 finishes, and the germline J gene fills in the end. This CDR3 spans 13 amino acids. With 8 bases removed from V and 0 bases from J, the gap between germline ends came to 9 bases. Germline V gene lookup returns CDR1 NNHDY and CDR2 SYVADS.

This clone was seen only a few times. The germline and genes are mouse ones. Coverage ceases 4 residues before the CDR3 finishes, and the germline J gene fills in the end. The chain links TRBV5 to TRBJ2-1; the match to TRBD2 covers 9 bases. The CDR3 consists of 18 residues. Germline V gives CDR1 LGHNA, CDR2 YNLKQL (reference sequence). V was clipped by 0 bases and J by 0 bases; unmatched bases: 6. The CDR3 here is CASSQDSAGGDNYAEQFF. The sequenced part of the CDR3 DNA is TGTGCCAGCAGCCAAGATTCTGCTGGGGGGGATAACTATGCT.

Remarks on this clone: Genes and germline are mouse. With the read ending 4 residues before the CDR3 end, the germline J gene is used to fill in that end. This sequence joins TRBV1 and TRBJ2-4; TRBD2 matches 9 bases. This CDR3 has 15 residues. From germline, CDR1 is NSQYPW and CDR2 LRSPGD (reference sequence). The CDR3 reads CTCSADGGAKNTLYF. Incomplete CDR3 DNA: TGCACCTGCAGTGCAGATGGGGGGGCCAAAAAC.

This clone turned up a few times. The database protein in TCRdb disagrees with the DNA translation at residue 12; the sequence shown here was translated from the DNA. The listed genes are named as in mouse. Read sequence stops 3 residues before the CDR3 end, and the germline J gene provides the missing end. This sequence joins TRBV31 and TRBJ1-6; D not certain. TRBJ1-6 is an ORF, with its function uncertain. This CDR3 comprises 15 residues. The germline CDR1 and CDR2 sequences are GKSSPN and SITVG. The V and J ends lost 1 base and 0 bases respectively, with 7 bases between them. The part of the CDR3 DNA that was read is TGTGCCTGGAGTCCCGACACTTCCTATAATTCGCCC. Translating gives CAWSPDTSYNSP. The CDR3 in its entirety is CAWSPDTSYNSPLYF.

In the case of this clone: The gene names given are mouse names. Sequencing ends 4 residues short of the CDR3 end; the germline J gene provides the rest. The same CDR3 can be traced to other DNA sequences in this sample. The chain carries TRBV13-1 and TRBJ2-3, with TRBD2 matching over 9 bases. This CDR3 has 15 amino acids. The V and J ends lost 0 bases and 3 bases, in that order; junction bases with no gene match: 2. CDR1 and CDR2 from the germline V gene are NSHNY and SYGAGN. CDR3: CASSDVGGAAETLYF. CDR3 DNA (partial): TGTGCCAGCAGTGATGTTGGGGGGGCGGCAGAA.

This clone was seen ten or more times. Here the gene names and germline are mouse. The read ends 4 residues shy of where the CDR3 ends; the end is completed using the germline J gene. The V call is TRBV13-3, the J call TRBJ2-7; 10 positions agree with TRBD2. V dropped 0 bases and J dropped 3; count of bases not matched to a gene: 3. The CDR3 consists of 15 residues. Germline V lookup: CDR1 NNHDY, CDR2 SYVADS. The CDR3 protein is CASSDGGLGIYEQYF. The DNA read from the CDR3 is TGTGCCAGCAGTGATGGGGGACTGGGGATCTAT.

Comments on this clone: Gene names are mouse gene names. The read stops 4 residues short of the end of the CDR3; the missing end is completed from the germline J gene. This chain links TRBV13-3 with TRBJ2-2; TRBD1 aligns across 8 bases. The CDR3 spans 14 residues. Trimming cost V 5 bases and J 2 bases; bases outside gene matches: 2. In germline, CDR1 is NNHDY, CDR2 SYVADS. The sequenced part of the CDR3 DNA is TGTGCCAGCAGGACAGGGGTTAACACCGGG. Protein: CASRTGVNTG. The full CDR3 protein reads CASRTGVNTGQLYF. Based on the CDR3 plus reference TRBV13-3 and TRBJ2-2, the full variable domain is EAAVTQSPRSKVAVTGGKVTLSCHQTNNHDYMYWYRQDTGHGLRLIHYSYVADSTEKGDIPDGYKASRPSQENFSLILELASLSQTAVYFCASRTGVNTGQLYFGEGSKLTVL.

This clone was found many times. Genes and germline come from the mouse. The CDR3 is cut off 4 residues early in the read; its end comes from the germline J gene. This sequence joins TRBV13-3 and TRBJ2-3; 10 bases agree with TRBD1. The CDR3 has 17 amino acids. V shed 1 base, J shed 1 base, and the junction held 6 bases outside the gene matches. The V gene's germline CDR1 is NNHDY and CDR2 SYVADS. The CDR3 loop is CASSDPGQGMRAETLYF. The sequenced part of the CDR3 DNA is TGTGCCAGCAGTGATCCGGGACAGGGGATGCGTGCAGAA.

Of note for this clone: Gene names follow the mouse nomenclature. The sequence runs out 4 residues before the end of the CDR3; the remainder is reconstructed from the germline J gene. At the DNA level, this CDR3 is encoded by other sequences in the same sample as well. The rearrangement links TRBV1 to TRBJ2-5; the D gene is possibly TRBD1 (7 bases). CDR1 is NSQYPW and CDR2 is LRSPGD in the germline V gene (reference sequence). The CDR3 sequence is 15 residues long. CDR3: CTCSADRGGADTQYF. The part of the CDR3 DNA that was read is TGCACCTGCAGTGCAGATCGAGGGGGCGCAGAC.

For this clone: Germline and genes here are mouse. Sequencing ends 4 residues short of the CDR3 end; the germline J gene provides the rest. The chain recombines TRBV13-3 with TRBJ2-4; 10 positions agree with TRBD2. The germline V gene encodes CDR1 NNHDY and CDR2 SYVADS. CDR3 length equals 15 residues. V was pared by 2 bases and J by 3 bases, with 3 bases of the junction left unmatched. The sequenced CDR3 bases are TGTGCCAGCAGTGAACCTGGGGGGGCCCAAAAC. Protein sequence: CASSEPGGAQN. The full CDR3 sequence reads CASSEPGGAQNTLYF.

This clone has a handful of counts. Gene names and germline match the mouse. The read finishes 4 residues shy of the CDR3 end, and the germline J gene is used to complete it. The V and J genes are TRBV19 and TRBJ2-1; D possibly corresponds to TRBD1 (5 bases). Per the germline V gene, CDR1 is FNHDT and CDR2 is SITEND (reference sequence). This CDR3 is built from 13 residues. The part of the CDR3 DNA that was read is TGTGCCAGCAGTATCCTCAGGGAGGCT. Its translation: CASSILREA. The full CDR3 sequence reads CASSILREAEQFF.